Presented here are 5 T cell receptor beta chains from one specimen sequenced in a study of cytomegalovirus exposure and HLA in healthy donors. With 60 Vbeta and 13 Jbeta primers, the PCR was carried out. Clones were read by immunoSEQ multiplex PCR, and TCRdb kept only the in-frame ones, dropping some. The table records approximately 120,000 clones, 73% of them present only once. Material: PBMCs. All receptors come from a man aged 60-69 years in good health and CMV-seropositive.

This clone is a singleton in its sample. The gene calls are TRBV10-3 and TRBJ2-3; TRBD2 might be the D (7 bases). This CDR3 is 15 amino acids long. CDR1 ENHRY and CDR2 SYGVKD come from the germline V gene. Between the trimmed V and J ends, which lost 8 bases and 2 bases, there was a span of 17 bases. The CDR3: CAILMRGGNTDTQYF. DNA of the CDR3: TGTGCCATCCTAATGAGGGGGGGAAACACAGATACGCAGTATTTT.

The chain joins TRBV6-5 to TRBJ1-4, with 8 bases matching TRBD1. Unmatched junction bases numbered 4, after V lost 6 bases and J lost 7 bases. The CDR3 totals 13 residues. From germline, CDR1 is MNHEY and CDR2 SVGAGI. CDR3 in DNA: TGTGCCAGCAGGCCGGGGACAGGTGAAAAACTGTTTTTT. It translates to CASRPGTGEKLFF.

The V call is TRBV7-9, the J call TRBJ1-2; maybe TRBD1 (6 bases). Looked up from germline, CDR1 is SEHNR and CDR2 is FQNEAQ (reference sequence). The CDR3 runs 13 residues. V dropped 4 bases and J dropped 7 bases, with 13 bases sitting between them. CDR3 protein: CASSSGGGRGYTF. CDR3 DNA: TGTGCCAGCAGCTCCGGCGGGGGCCGTGGCTACACCTTC.

The chain recombines TRBV5-1 with TRBJ1-1; no clear D gene. The V gene lost 0 bases and the J gene lost 3 bases, with 9 bases spanning the gap. The CDR3 contains 14 residues. The V gene's germline CDR1 is SGHRS and CDR2 YFSETQ. The CDR3 here is CASSLALVDTEAFF. For the CDR3, the DNA is TGCGCCAGCAGCTTGGCCCTTGTCGACACTGAAGCTTTCTTT.

The V call is TRBV2, the J call TRBJ1-2; 7 positions agree with TRBD1. This CDR3 spans 12 amino acids. With V trimmed by 8 bases and J by 7 bases, 7 bases remained unmatched. Per the germline V gene, CDR1 is SNHLY and CDR2 is FYNNEI. CDR3 region: CASGGQGVGYTF. CDR3 sequence (DNA): TGTGCCAGCGGGGGGCAGGGGGTTGGCTACACCTTC.